The 25 T cell receptor beta chains presented below share a single source sample, sequenced in a study of T cells in Graves' hyperthyroidism and ophthalmopathy. The CDR3 regions of TCR beta were amplified from RNA transcripts. First-round RT-PCR of the TCR CDR3 relied on the HTBI primer set. TCRdb recomputed calls from the multiplex PCR reads with MiXCR, one row per CDR3 protein. The sample includes hundreds of thousands of distinct CDR3 sequences, around 42% seen only once; the top ten take nearly 8.5%. The sequencing input was peripheral blood or thyroid tissue (not recorded which). The receptors originated from a woman between 18 and 29 years old with Graves' hyperthyroidism.

Many counts were recorded for this clonotype. The rearrangement uses TRBV12-3 or TRBV12-4 and TRBJ1-5, with unresolved D. This CDR3 has 12 amino acids. Trimming took 2 bases from V and 6 from J, leaving 5 bases between them. The CDR3 reads CASSLWAQPQHF. The DNA for the CDR3 is TGTGCCAGCAGTTTATGGGCTCAGCCCCAGCATTTT.

This clonotype was counted at least ten times. The chain uses TRBV10-3 and TRBJ1-3; no definite D call. The germline CDR1 and CDR2 sequences are ENHRY and SYGVKD. The CDR3 is 12 amino acids. Trimming cost V 9 bases and J 4 bases, with 10 bases left between them. The CDR3 coding sequence is TGTGCCATGTCCGACGCCGGAAACACCATATATTTT. Protein: CAMSDAGNTIYF.

In regard to this clonotype: Sequence at one end of the junction differs from germline and may be a read error. V usage is TRBV7-9 and J usage is TRBJ2-5; 15 nucleotides align to TRBD2. Per germline, CDR1 SEHNR and CDR2 FQNEAQ (reference sequence). The CDR3 sequence is 16 residues long. The CDR3 reads CASSPGLAGGTETQYF. The DNA of the CDR3 is TGCGCCAGCAGCCCGGGACTAGCGGGAGGTACAGAGACCCAGTACTTC. The full variable domain, in which reference TRBV7-9 and TRBJ2-5 provide the parts outside the CDR3, is DTGVSQNPRHKITKRGQNVTFRCDPISEHNRLYWYRQTLGQGPEFLTYFQNEAQLEKSRLLSDRFSAERPKGSFSTLEIQRTEQGDSAMYLCASSPGLAGGTETQYFGPGTRLLVL.

This clonotype was seen only once. The chain joins TRBV2 to TRBJ2-5; 11 nucleotides line up with TRBD2. The CDR3 is 14 amino acids. In germline, CDR1 is SNHLY, CDR2 FYNNEI. V lost 7 bases and J lost 5; bases outside the gene matches: 6. CDR3 nucleotides: TGTGCCAGCATTCATAGCGGGAGGGAGGAGACCCAGTACTTC. It translates to CASIHSGREETQYF.

The V gene is TRBV6-5, the J gene TRBJ1-2; D perhaps matches TRBD1 (6 bases). There are 15 residues in the CDR3. Deletions cut 0 bases from V and 5 bases from J, with 13 bases between. Germline values: CDR1 MNHEY, CDR2 SVGAGI. CDR3 sequence reads: CASSYSNQGYYGYTF. As DNA, the CDR3 is TGTGCCAGCAGTTACTCGAACCAGGGGTATTATGGCTACACCTTC.

This clonotype has only a few counts. The chain combines TRBV2 with TRBJ1-1; 12 bases align to TRBD1. Trimming removed 5 bases from V and 10 bases from J; junction bases left unmatched: 5. CDR1 is SNHLY and CDR2 is FYNNEI in the germline V gene. CDR3 length equals 13 residues. The CDR3 spells CASSPRDRGRAFF. Written as DNA, the CDR3 is TGTGCCAGCAGTCCCCGGGACAGGGGGCGAGCTTTCTTT.

The rearrangement joins TRBV7-2 to TRBJ2-5; possibly TRBD2 for D (5 bases). CDR1 and CDR2 from the germline V gene are SGHTA and FQGNSA. The V end was cut by 5 bases, the J end by 5 bases, with 12 bases between. The CDR3 spans 13 residues. The CDR3 loop is CASSQVRRETQYF. DNA for the CDR3: TGTGCCAGCAGCCAAGTTCGGAGGGAGACCCAGTACTTC. Full variable domain (outside the CDR3, taken from reference TRBV7-2 and TRBJ2-5): GAGVSQSPSNKVTEKGKDVELRCDPISGHTALYWYRQSLGQGLEFLIYFQGNSAPDKSGLPSDRFSAERTGGSVSTLTIQRTQQEDSAVYLCASSQVRRETQYFGPGTRLLVL.

The chain combines TRBV2 with TRBJ1-2; D gene uncertain. The CDR3 runs to 13 residues. CDR1 and CDR2 from the germline V gene are SNHLY and FYNNEI. Trimming stripped 3 bases from V and 0 bases from J, with 5 bases between. The CDR3 loop is CASSDSSNYGYTF. CDR3 nucleotide sequence: TGTGCCAGCAGTGACAGTTCTAACTATGGCTACACCTTC.

The chain has TRBV25-1 and TRBJ1-6; D is perhaps TRBD1 (5 bases). Germline V gene lookup returns CDR1 MGHDK and CDR2 SYGVNS. This CDR3 spans 16 amino acids. The V gene lost 4 bases and the J gene lost 2 bases, with 12 bases spanning the gap. The CDR3 DNA follows: TGTGCCAGCAGTGGGGAGGGGAGCGCCTATAATTCACCCCTCCACTTT. This gives the protein CASSGEGSAYNSPLHF.

This clonotype was recorded at least ten times. This rearrangement joins TRBV12-3 or TRBV12-4 to TRBJ1-4; D not certain. The CDR3 contains 14 residues. Between the trimmed V and J ends, which lost 6 bases and 8 bases, there was a span of 16 bases. The DNA for the CDR3 is TGTGCCAGCAGCCTACACGGCAGTGGAGAAAAACTGTTTTTT. Its translation: CASSLHGSGEKLFF.

As DNA, the CDR3 is TGTGCCAGCAGCTTTTTCATTTGGGGAAGGAACACTGAAGCTTTCTTT. Protein sequence: CASSFFIWGRNTEAFF. V and J are TRBV7-8 and TRBJ1-1; D is undetermined. Germline values: CDR1 SGHVS, CDR2 FQNEAQ. The V and J ends lost 3 bases and 1 base respectively, with 15 bases between them. CDR3 size: 16 residues.

This clonotype was picked up many times. The gene calls are TRBV19 and TRBJ2-5; D gene ambiguous. This CDR3 is built from 13 residues. Germline CDR1 and CDR2: LNHDA and SQIVND (reference sequence). V lost 9 bases, J lost 1 base, and 12 bases lay in between. The CDR3 nucleotides are TGTGCCAGCTCATCGTACTCCCAAGAGACCCAGTACTTC. Amino acid sequence: CASSSYSQETQYF.

The rearrangement links TRBV9 to TRBJ1-2, with TRBD1 as a possible D gene (5 bases). From germline, CDR1 is SGDLS and CDR2 YYNGEE. V lost 1 base and J lost 6, with 22 bases in between. The CDR3 extends over 17 amino acids. CDR3 region: CASSVQALTGDVNGYTF. CDR3 DNA sequence: TGTGCCAGCAGCGTACAAGCGTTGACCGGGGACGTGAATGGCTACACCTTC. Combining the CDR3 with reference TRBV9 and TRBJ1-2 gives the whole variable domain DSGVTQTPKHLITATGQRVTLRCSPRSGDLSVYWYQQSLDQGLQFLIQYYNGEERAKGNILERFSAQQFPDLHSELNLSSLELGDSALYFCASSVQALTGDVNGYTFGSGTRLTVV.

V gene TRBV14 combines with J gene TRBJ2-7; no clear D. Trimming took off 0 bases at V and 3 bases at J, with 6 bases between the two ends. The CDR3 spans 13 residues. Germline-derived CDR1 and CDR2 are SGHDN and FVKESK. The CDR3 bases are TGTGCCAGCAGCCAAGAAGTAGTCTACGAGCAGTACTTC. This codes for CASSQEVVYEQYF.

At least ten counts were recorded for this clonotype. The V and J genes are TRBV24-1 and TRBJ2-7; 10 bases are shared with TRBD1. Germline V gene sequence: CDR1 KGHDR, CDR2 SFDVKD. The CDR3 loop spans 15 amino acids. V lost 3 bases, J lost 3 bases, and 4 bases stayed unmatched. The CDR3 DNA is TGTGCCACCAGTGATCCGGGACAGGGGAACTACGAGCAGTACTTC. Its protein is CATSDPGQGNYEQYF.

This sequence joins TRBV20-1 and TRBJ2-2; 9 nucleotides line up with TRBD1. V shed 4 bases and J 1 base; nucleotides not matched to a gene: 4. This CDR3 is 15 amino acids long. From germline, CDR1 is DFQATT and CDR2 SNEGSKA (reference sequence). The CDR3 DNA reads as TGCAGTGCTAAAGCGGGACAGGGGAACACCGGGGAGCTGTTTTTT. Its protein is CSAKAGQGNTGELFF.

The chain links TRBV5-1 to TRBJ1-3; D not resolved. The CDR3 runs 15 residues. The ends were cut back, 4 bases at V and 0 bases at J, with 11 bases in the middle. CDR1 and CDR2 (germline): SGHRS, YFSETQ. In nucleotides, the CDR3 is TGCGCCAGCAGCCTGGACGGGCACTCTGGAAACACCATATATTTT. Its protein product is CASSLDGHSGNTIYF. Combining the CDR3 with reference TRBV5-1 and TRBJ1-3 gives the whole variable domain KAGVTQTPRYLIKTRGQQVTLSCSPISGHRSVSWYQQTPGQGLQFLFEYFSETQRNKGNFPGRFSGRQFSNSRSEMNVSTLELGDSALYLCASSLDGHSGNTIYFGEGSWLTVV.

There are many counts of this clonotype. The CDR3 DNA sequence: TGTGCCAGCAGTGTGATTGGGGGCACTGAAGCTTTCTTT. Translated: CASSVIGGTEAFF. This chain uses TRBV2 with TRBJ1-1, with a tentative D call TRBD1 (5 bases). Germline V lookup: CDR1 SNHLY, CDR2 FYNNEI. The length of the CDR3 is 13 residues. The V end was cut by 4 bases, the J end by 4 bases, with 10 bases between.

The chain uses TRBV6-6 and TRBJ1-5; D is ambiguous. CDR3 size: 13 residues. CDR1 and CDR2 (germline): MNHNY, SVGAGI (reference sequence). Trimming shortened V by 6 bases and J by 5 bases, and 11 bases separated the two germline ends. CDR3 loop: CASRGRTDQPQHF. CDR3 sequence (DNA): TGTGCCAGCAGAGGTAGGACGGATCAGCCCCAGCATTTT.

The V gene is TRBV25-1, the J gene TRBJ1-4; possible D gene TRBD1, 6 bases. V dropped 4 bases and J dropped 8 bases, with 14 bases sitting between them. The CDR3 consists of 14 residues. Germline V gene data show CDR1 as MGHDK and CDR2 as SYGVNS. CDR3 DNA: TGTGCCAGCAGTGCACCGAGCGGGGGCGAAAAACTGTTTTTT. Amino acids: CASSAPSGGEKLFF.

This rearrangement joins TRBV2 to TRBJ1-1; possibly TRBD1 for D (5 bases). Between the trimmed V and J ends, which lost 5 bases and 4 bases, there was a span of 17 bases. The CDR3 runs to 15 residues. Looked up from germline, CDR1 is SNHLY and CDR2 is FYNNEI. CDR3 sequence reads: CASSYSPGRGTEAFF. In nucleotides, the CDR3 is TGTGCCAGCAGTTACTCTCCGGGGCGCGGCACTGAAGCTTTCTTT.

The V and J genes are TRBV5-1 and TRBJ2-7; D may be TRBD1 or TRBD2 (5 bases each). The CDR3 contains 13 residues. From germline, CDR1 is SGHRS and CDR2 YFSETQ. V gave up 4 bases and J gave up 0 bases, with 8 bases separating them. This chain's CDR3 is CASSGGISYEQYF. CDR3 bases: TGCGCCAGCAGCGGGGGTATCTCCTACGAGCAGTACTTC.

Concerning this clonotype: The junction and the germline gene differ at one end; a read error may be behind it. The chain couples TRBV7-2 to TRBJ1-1; D gene ambiguous. This CDR3 region has 14 residues. CDR1 is SGHTA and CDR2 is FQGNSA in the germline V gene. The CDR3 is CASSPRPGIPEAFF. CDR3 nucleotides: TGCGCCAGCAGCCCCCGGCCGGGGATTCCTGAAGCTTTCTTT.

The chain joins TRBV7-6 to TRBJ2-7; D is unresolved. Looked up from germline, CDR1 is SGHVS and CDR2 is FNYEAQ. V was clipped by 6 bases and J by 2 bases, with 14 bases between them. This CDR3 is 14 amino acids long. CDR3 amino acids: CASRVTDPPYEQYF. CDR3 nucleotide sequence: TGTGCCAGCAGAGTGACCGATCCTCCCTACGAGCAGTACTTC. Filled out from reference TRBV7-6 and TRBJ2-7, the complete variable domain reads GAGVSQSPRYKVTKRGQDVALRCDPISGHVSLYWYRQALGQGPEFLTYFNYEAQQDKSGLPNDRFSAERPEGSISTLTIQRTEQRDSAMYRCASRVTDPPYEQYFGPGTRLTVT.

The V call is TRBV5-1, the J call TRBJ2-5, with D possibly being TRBD1 or TRBD2 (6 bases each). The germline CDR1 and CDR2 sequences are SGHRS and YFSETQ. Trimming shortened V by 7 bases and J by 4 bases, and 11 bases separated the two germline ends. The CDR3 is 12 amino acids. The CDR3 nucleotides are TGCGCCAGCCGGGGGCTGGGAGAGACCCAGTACTTC. Protein product: CASRGLGETQYF.